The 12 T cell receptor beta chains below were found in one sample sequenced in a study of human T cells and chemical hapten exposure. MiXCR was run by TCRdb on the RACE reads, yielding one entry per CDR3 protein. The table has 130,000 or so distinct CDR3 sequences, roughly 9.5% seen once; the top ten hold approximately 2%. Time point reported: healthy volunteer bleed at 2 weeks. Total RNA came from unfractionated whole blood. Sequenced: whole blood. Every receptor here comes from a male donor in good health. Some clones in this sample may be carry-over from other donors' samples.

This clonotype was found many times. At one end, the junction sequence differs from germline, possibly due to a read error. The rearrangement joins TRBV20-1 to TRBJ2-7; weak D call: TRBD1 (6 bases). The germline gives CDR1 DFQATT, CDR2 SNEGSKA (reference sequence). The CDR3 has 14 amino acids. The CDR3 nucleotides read TGCAGTGCAAGAGGACAGTTTCGCTCCTACGAGCAGTACTTC. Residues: CSARGQFRSYEQYF.

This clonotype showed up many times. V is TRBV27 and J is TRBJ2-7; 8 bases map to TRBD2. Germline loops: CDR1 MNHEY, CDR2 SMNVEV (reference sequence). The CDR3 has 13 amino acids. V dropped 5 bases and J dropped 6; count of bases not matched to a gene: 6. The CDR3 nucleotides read TGTGCCAGCAGTCCCAGCGGGAGAAGCGAGCAGTACTTC. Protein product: CASSPSGRSEQYF.

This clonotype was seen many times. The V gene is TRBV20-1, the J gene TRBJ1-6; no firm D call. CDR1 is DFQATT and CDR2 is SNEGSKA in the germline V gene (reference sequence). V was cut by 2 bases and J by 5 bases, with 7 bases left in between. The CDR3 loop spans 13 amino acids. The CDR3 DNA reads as TGCAGTGCTAGAAAAGCAAATAATTCACCCCTCCACTTT. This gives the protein CSARKANNSPLHF.

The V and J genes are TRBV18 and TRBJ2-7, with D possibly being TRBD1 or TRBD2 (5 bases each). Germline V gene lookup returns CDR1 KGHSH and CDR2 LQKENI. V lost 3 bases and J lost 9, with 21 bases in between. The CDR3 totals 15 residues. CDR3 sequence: CASSPYDRDPSGQYF. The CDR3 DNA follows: TGTGCCAGCTCACCCTATGACCGGGACCCATCCGGGCAGTACTTC.

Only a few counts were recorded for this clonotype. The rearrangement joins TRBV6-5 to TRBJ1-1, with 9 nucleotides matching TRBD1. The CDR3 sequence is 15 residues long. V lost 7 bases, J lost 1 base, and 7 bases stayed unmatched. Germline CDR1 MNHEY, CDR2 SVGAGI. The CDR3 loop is CASKPGQGANTEAFF. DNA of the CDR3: TGTGCCAGCAAACCGGGACAGGGCGCGAACACTGAAGCTTTCTTT.

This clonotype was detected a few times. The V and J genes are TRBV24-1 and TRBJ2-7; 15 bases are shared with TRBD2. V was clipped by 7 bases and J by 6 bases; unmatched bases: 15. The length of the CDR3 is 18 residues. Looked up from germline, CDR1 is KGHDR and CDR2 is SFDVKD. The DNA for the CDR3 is TGTGCCACCAGATCGCCGGGACTAGCGGGAGGTGCGGGGTCCGAGCAGTACTTC. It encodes CATRSPGLAGGAGSEQYF.

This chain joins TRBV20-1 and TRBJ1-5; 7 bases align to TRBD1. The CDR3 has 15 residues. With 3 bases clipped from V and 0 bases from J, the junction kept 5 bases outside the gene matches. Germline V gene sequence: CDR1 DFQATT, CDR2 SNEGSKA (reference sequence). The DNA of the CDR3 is TGCAGTGCTAGCCGGACAGGTTATAGCAATCAGCCCCAGCATTTT. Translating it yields CSASRTGYSNQPQHF.

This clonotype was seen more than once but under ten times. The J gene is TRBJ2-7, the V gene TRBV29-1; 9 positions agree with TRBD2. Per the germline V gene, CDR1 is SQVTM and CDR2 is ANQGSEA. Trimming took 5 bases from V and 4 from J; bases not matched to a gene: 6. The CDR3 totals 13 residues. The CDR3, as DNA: TGCAGCGTTTGTGGCCTAGCGGGATACGAGCAGTACTTC. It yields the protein CSVCGLAGYEQYF.

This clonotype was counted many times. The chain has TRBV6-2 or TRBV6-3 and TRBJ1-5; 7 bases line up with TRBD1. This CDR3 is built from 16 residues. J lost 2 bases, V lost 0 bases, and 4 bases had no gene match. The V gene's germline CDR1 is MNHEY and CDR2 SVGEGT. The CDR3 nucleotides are TGTGCCAGCAGTTACTCAGGGGGCCTGGGCAATCAGCCCCAGCATTTT. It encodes CASSYSGGLGNQPQHF.

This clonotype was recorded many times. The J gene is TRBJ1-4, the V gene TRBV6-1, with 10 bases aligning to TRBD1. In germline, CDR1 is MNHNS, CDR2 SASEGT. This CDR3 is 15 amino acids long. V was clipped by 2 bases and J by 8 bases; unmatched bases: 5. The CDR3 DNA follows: TGTGCCAGCAGTGAAACCGGGACAGGGGTCGAAAAACTGTTTTTT. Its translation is CASSETGTGVEKLFF.

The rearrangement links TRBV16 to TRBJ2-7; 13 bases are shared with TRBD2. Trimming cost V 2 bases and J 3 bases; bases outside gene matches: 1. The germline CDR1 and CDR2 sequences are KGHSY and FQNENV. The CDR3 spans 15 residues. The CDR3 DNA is TGTGCCAGCAGCCAAGGACTAGCGGGAGTCTACGAGCAGTACTTC. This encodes CASSQGLAGVYEQYF.

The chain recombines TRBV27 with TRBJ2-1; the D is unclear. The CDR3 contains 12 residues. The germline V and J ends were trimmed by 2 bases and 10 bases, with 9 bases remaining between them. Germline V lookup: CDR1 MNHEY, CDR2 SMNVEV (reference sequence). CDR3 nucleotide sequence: TGTGCCAGCAGTTTACCCGCTAGGGAGCAGTTCTTC. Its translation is CASSLPAREQFF.